A single sample is the source of the 10 T cell receptor beta chains below, sequenced in a study of T cell repertoires in cytomegalovirus infection. Using its own MiXCR run on the reads, TCRdb lists one record per CDR3 protein. The sample records roughly 800,000 distinct CDR3 sequences, 25% to 35% being singletons. These receptors' targets are unknown. Sequencing used cultured CD8+ T cells from PBMCs, obtained from culture after CMV antigen stimulation. The receptors here all came from a human donor in good health (CMV status not recorded). Some clones in this sample may be carry-over from other donors' samples.

The chain is built from TRBV2 and TRBJ1-2; possibly TRBD1 for D (6 bases). The germline gives CDR1 SNHLY, CDR2 FYNNEI. The ends were cut back, 7 bases at V and 3 bases at J, with 21 bases in the middle. This CDR3 comprises 16 residues. In DNA, the CDR3 is TGTGCCAGCACCCCGCCGGACAGAACAGACGACTATGGCTACACCTTC. Translation: CASTPPDRTDDYGYTF.

The chain employs TRBV4-3 and TRBJ2-1; 10 bases line up with TRBD2. This CDR3 contains 18 residues. The ends lost 4 bases at V and 7 bases at J; junction bases unmatched: 16. CDR1 LGHNA and CDR2 YSLEER come from the germline V gene. The CDR3 region is CASSPSQEGAGGMNEQFF. DNA of the CDR3: TGCGCCAGCAGCCCCTCCCAGGAGGGAGCGGGGGGGATGAATGAGCAGTTCTTC.

This clonotype has a count of ten or more. The chain's CDR3 is CASSLRVAGVQETQYF. CDR3 nucleotides: TGTGCCAGCAGCTTAAGGGTAGCGGGGGTTCAAGAGACCCAGTACTTC. This rearrangement joins TRBV7-6 to TRBJ2-5; 9 nucleotides line up with TRBD2. There are 16 residues in the CDR3. The trim removed 2 bases at V and 2 bases at J, leaving 6 bases unmatched. Germline V gene data show CDR1 as SGHVS and CDR2 as FNYEAQ.

The genes are TRBV7-6 and TRBJ2-1; D possibly uses TRBD1 or TRBD2 (6 bases each). V lost 5 bases to trimming and J lost 2 bases, with 13 bases between them. The V gene's germline CDR1 is SGHVS and CDR2 FNYEAQ. The CDR3 runs 15 residues. The CDR3 region has the DNA TGTGCCAGCAGCCGGGGGCCTGGCCCCTACAATGAGCAGTTCTTC. It is translated as CASSRGPGPYNEQFF.

Note on this clonotype: Mismatch with germline at one junction end may stem from a read error. The chain couples TRBV4-1 to TRBJ1-6; D not certain. The CDR3 is 16 amino acids. In germline, CDR1 is MGHRA, CDR2 YSYEKL. CDR3 DNA: TGTGCCAGCAGCCAAGATCTATTCATGAGCAATTCACCCCTCCACTTT. Its protein is CASSQDLFMSNSPLHF.

This clonotype came up many times. This sequence joins TRBV4-1 and TRBJ2-1; TRBD1 is a possible D gene (6 bases). The CDR3 loop spans 13 amino acids. In germline, CDR1 is MGHRA, CDR2 YSYEKL. V was pared by 1 base and J by 7 bases, with 8 bases between. CDR3 protein: CASSQGQGNEQFF. CDR3 nucleotides: TGCGCCAGCAGCCAAGGTCAGGGGAATGAGCAGTTCTTC.

V and J are TRBV28 and TRBJ2-1, with 9 bases lining up with TRBD2. The CDR3 sequence is 17 residues long. Trimming took 8 bases from V and 7 from J; bases not matched to a gene: 18. CDR1 MDHEN and CDR2 SYDVKM come from the germline V gene. The DNA of the CDR3 is TGTGCCAGCTGCCAAACGGCGGGGGGGCCCGTGGCTAATGAGCAGTTCTTC. Translated, it gives CASCQTAGGPVANEQFF. Full variable domain (remainder filled in from reference TRBV28 and TRBJ2-1): DVKVTQSSRYLVKRTGEKVFLECVQDMDHENMFWYRQDPGLGLRLIYFSYDVKMKEKGDIPEGYSVSREKKERFSLILESASTNQTSMYLCASCQTAGGPVANEQFFGPGTRLTVL.

This clonotype has a count of ten or more. The chain uses TRBV7-9 and TRBJ2-5; 7 nucleotides line up with TRBD1. The CDR3 consists of 14 residues. Germline-derived CDR1 and CDR2 are SEHNR and FQNEAQ (reference sequence). The V and J ends lost 5 bases and 1 base, in that order; junction bases with no gene match: 4. The chain's CDR3 is CASSRRQGQETQYF. CDR3 coding DNA: TGTGCCAGCAGCCGCCGACAGGGCCAAGAGACCCAGTACTTC.

The chain couples TRBV10-3 to TRBJ2-1, with D possibly TRBD1 on 6 matching bases. CDR3 size: 17 residues. Trimming removed 3 bases from V and 4 bases from J, with 19 bases in between. Per germline, CDR1 ENHRY and CDR2 SYGVKD. The CDR3: CAISEVRPGAPYNEQFF. The CDR3 DNA reads as TGTGCCATCAGTGAAGTTCGCCCAGGGGCCCCATACAATGAGCAGTTCTTC.

V and J are TRBV9 and TRBJ1-1; D gene unclear. V was pared by 3 bases and J by 0 bases, with 12 bases between. From germline, CDR1 is SGDLS and CDR2 YYNGEE. This CDR3 contains 15 residues. The CDR3 DNA reads TGTGCCAGCAGCGCCACCTTAATAATGAACACTGAAGCTTTCTTT. Protein: CASSATLIMNTEAFF. The whole variable domain, remainder taken from reference TRBV9 and TRBJ1-1, is DSGVTQTPKHLITATGQRVTLRCSPRSGDLSVYWYQQSLDQGLQFLIQYYNGEERAKGNILERFSAQQFPDLHSELNLSSLELGDSALYFCASSATLIMNTEAFFGQGTRLTVV.